The 12 T cell receptor beta chains reported below all come from one sample, sequenced in a study of shared clonotypes between healthy human individuals. The data were produced by immunoSEQ multiplex PCR, yet TCRdb's version contains in-frame clones alone and is incomplete. The repertoire holds 760,000 or so clones, with 90% to 98% as singletons. Naivety among CD8 cells was defined by CD45RO negativity and positive CCR7 selection, thereby excluding terminally differentiated effector memory CD45RA+ cells. The sample comprised naive CD8+ T cells sorted from blood. All receptors derive from a man aged 25-45 years in good health.

V is TRBV9 and J is TRBJ2-2; D not resolved. The CDR3 loop spans 17 amino acids. The ends were cut back, 0 bases at V and 2 bases at J, with 14 bases in the middle. CDR1 and CDR2 from the germline V gene are SGDLS and YYNGEE. The CDR3 reads CASSVGNKPFNTGELFF. Here the CDR3 DNA reads TGTGCCAGCAGCGTAGGGAACAAACCTTTCAACACCGGGGAGCTGTTTTTT.

The chain links TRBV7-2 to TRBJ2-2; 9 bases agree with TRBD1. This CDR3 is 18 amino acids long. V trimming: 1 base; J trimming: 5 bases; junction bases outside the gene matches: 11. Germline CDR1 and CDR2: SGHTA and FQGNSA. The CDR3 reads CASSLEWVRDRDTGELFF. DNA for the CDR3: TGTGCCAGCAGCTTAGAATGGGTAAGGGACAGGGATACCGGGGAGCTGTTTTTT.

V is TRBV10-3 and J is TRBJ1-3; 9 bases are a match to TRBD1. Per the germline V gene, CDR1 is ENHRY and CDR2 is SYGVKD. The CDR3 extends over 16 amino acids. Trimming cost V 9 bases and J 2 bases; bases outside gene matches: 11. CDR3 loop: CAMGDRAVGTGNTIYF. CDR3 bases: TGTGCCATGGGGGACAGGGCGGTAGGGACTGGAAACACCATATATTTT.

Only one count was recorded for this clone. The CDR3 protein is CASTRGNNQPQHF. CDR3 coding DNA: TGTGCCAGTACTCGAGGGAACAATCAGCCCCAGCATTTT. J is TRBJ1-5 and V is TRBV19, with D hard to call. The germline gives CDR1 LNHDA, CDR2 SQIVND (reference sequence). V lost 7 bases, J lost 3 bases, and 10 bases lay in between. CDR3 size: 13 residues.

The V gene is TRBV28, the J gene TRBJ2-7; no reliable D call. CDR1 and CDR2 from the germline V gene are MDHEN and SYDVKM. V was trimmed by 4 bases and J by 0 bases, leaving 4 bases between them. The CDR3 has 12 residues. The CDR3 loop is CASSYISYEQYF. The CDR3 nucleotides are TGTGCCAGCAGTTATATCTCCTACGAGCAGTACTTC.

V is TRBV27 and J is TRBJ2-1; TRBD2 might be the D (6 bases). CDR1 and CDR2 (germline): MNHEY, SMNVEV (reference sequence). Trimming left V 5 bases short and J 0 bases short, with 14 bases between. The CDR3 extends over 16 amino acids. The CDR3 region is CASSLIAVSSYNEQFF. The CDR3 coding sequence is TGTGCCAGCAGTCTTATAGCGGTGAGCTCCTACAATGAGCAGTTCTTC.

The chain combines TRBV5-1 with TRBJ2-1; no definite D call. Germline V gene data show CDR1 as SGHRS and CDR2 as YFSETQ. The CDR3 spans 15 residues. Deletions cut 0 bases from V and 10 bases from J, with 17 bases between. This chain's CDR3 is CASSLEAERRLEQFF. CDR3 bases: TGCGCCAGCAGCTTGGAAGCAGAAAGGCGGTTAGAGCAGTTCTTC.

The chain couples TRBV9 to TRBJ2-1, with D perhaps matching TRBD1 (5 bases). Germline assignment: CDR1 SGDLS and CDR2 YYNGEE. The CDR3 runs to 12 residues. V shed 4 bases and J shed 9 bases, with 11 bases lying between them. CDR3 nucleotides: TGTGCCAGCAGCTCCCTGGGGCGTGAGCAGTTCTTC. Translated, it gives CASSSLGREQFF.

The rearrangement uses TRBV7-9 and TRBJ2-1, with a tentative D call TRBD2 (5 bases). The germline V gene has CDR1 SEHNR and CDR2 FQNEAQ (reference sequence). The V end lost 5 bases, the J end lost 8 bases, and 13 bases lay between the germline ends. The CDR3 runs to 13 residues. The CDR3 sequence: CASSLWELHEQFF. Here the CDR3 DNA reads TGTGCCAGCAGCCTCTGGGAGCTTCATGAGCAGTTCTTC.

The V gene is TRBV25-1, the J gene TRBJ2-1; 12 nucleotides match TRBD2. CDR1 and CDR2 from the germline V gene are MGHDK and SYGVNS. The CDR3 runs to 15 residues. J gave up 7 bases and V 5 bases, and 6 bases lay outside the gene matches. The CDR3 region is CASSYLAGGPNEQFF. DNA of the CDR3: TGTGCCAGCAGTTACCTAGCGGGAGGGCCAAATGAGCAGTTCTTC.

This clone was counted once. V is TRBV5-1 and J is TRBJ2-2, with 13 bases aligning to TRBD2. The CDR3 spans 16 residues. Germline V CDR1 and CDR2: SGHRS, YFSETQ. V gave up 4 bases and J gave up 7 bases; unmatched junction bases: 7. CDR3: CASSPGLAGVVGELFF. DNA of the CDR3: TGCGCCAGCAGCCCAGGACTAGCGGGAGTGGTCGGGGAGCTGTTTTTT.

The chain is built from TRBV10-3 and TRBJ2-7, with 13 bases matching TRBD2. The CDR3 runs to 18 residues. Per the germline V gene, CDR1 is ENHRY and CDR2 is SYGVKD. Trimming cost V 4 bases and J 5 bases; bases outside gene matches: 14. The CDR3 region is CAISGVPRTSGSNDEQYF. The DNA of the CDR3 is TGTGCCATCAGTGGGGTGCCGCGGACTAGCGGGAGTAACGACGAGCAGTACTTC.